In this sample, the clone carrying this T cell receptor beta chain turned up many times. Its antigen is unidentified. These data belong to a study of T cells after yellow fever vaccination. Background on the study: Researchers used SMART-Seq v4 Ultra Low Input to prepare fractions that had low cell numbers. Findings and limits, study-wide: Few clonotypes appeared in both CD4 and CD8 compartments. The secondary response was weaker but peaked faster, day 5 versus 15. The booster response re-showed most primary clones: 96% CD4, around 90% CD8.

This CDR3 has 14 amino acids. With 6 bases removed from V and 0 bases from J, the gap between germline ends came to 6 bases. The germline CDR1 and CDR2 sequences are MDHEN and SYDVKM. MiXCR, applied by TCRdb to the 5' RACE reads, yields one record per CDR3 protein. The repertoire includes about 250,000 distinct CDR3 sequences, about 3.9% of them detected once, and around 19% sits in the top ten. This specimen consisted of PBMCs, obtained 15 days after the yellow fever booster vaccination. V and J are TRBV28 and TRBJ2-6; unclear D gene. This clonotype was obtained from a man aged 18 to 30 who received the YFV17D yellow fever vaccine. This chain's CDR3 is CASRPRSGANVLTF. Here the CDR3 DNA reads TGTGCCAGCAGACCCCGCTCTGGGGCCAACGTCCTGACTTTC.